Sequencing of this TCR beta chain was carried out in a study of blood T cell repertoires in COVID-19. The assay was immunoSEQ multiplex PCR, and TCRdb's table has in-frame clones only and misses some. This table has 90,000 to 100,000 clones, around 81% appearing once. CDR1 is LNHDA, CDR2 SQIVND, per germline (reference sequence). This CDR3 spans 13 amino acids. The ends lost 8 bases at V and 7 bases at J; junction bases unmatched: 6. Material for sequencing was peripheral blood. This sequence was found in a man between 60 and 70 years old with acute or convalescent COVID-19. V gene TRBV19 combines with J gene TRBJ2-2; the match to TRBD2 covers 8 bases. The CDR3 region has the DNA TGTGCCAGTGAAGCGGGAGTGGTCGGGGAGCTGTTTTTT. Translation: CASEAGVVGELFF.